The entry below describes one T cell receptor (beta chain). These data come from a study of cytomegalovirus exposure and HLA in healthy donors. V lost 7 bases, J lost 7 bases, and 10 bases stayed unmatched. CDR1 and CDR2 (germline): LNHDA, SQIVND (reference sequence). The CDR3 loop spans 15 amino acids. Researchers ran the PCR with 60 Vbeta and 13 Jbeta primers. Produced via immunoSEQ multiplex PCR; TCRdb's table is partial and in-frame only. The profile shows under 150,000 clones, around four fifths of them singletons. The TCR originated in a man in his forties in good health and CMV-seronegative. Input material: PBMCs. J is TRBJ2-7 and V is TRBV19, with 13 positions matching TRBD2. CDR3 sequence (DNA): TGTGCCAGTAATCCCGGGACTAGCGGGACTTGGGAGCAGTACTTC. It yields the protein CASNPGTSGTWEQYF.